This T cell receptor (beta chain) was sequenced for a study of Ad26.COV2.S vaccination and SARS-CoV-2 variants. At the level of the study: COV1001, an Ad26.COV2.S trial, supplied this vaccine-arm donor.

Treatment described: some 20 received Ad26.COV2.S at low or high dose, single or two shots; 5 received placebo; per-sample allocation not given. Sampling was performed 63 days after the first vaccine or placebo injection. Germline values: CDR1 ENHRY, CDR2 SYGVKD. This CDR3 contains 15 residues. The junction had 7 bases not matched to a gene; V was cut back by 6 bases and J by 2 bases. Libraries were prepared by immunoSEQ multiplex PCR; TCRdb keeps only in-frame clonotypes and omits some of them. The sample lists about 350,000 clones; 75% to 90% were seen once. Whole-study results and caveats: Spike-specific responses of CD8+ and CD4+ T cells were reported to display substantial breadth after vaccination.

As to this clone: What it binds is unknown.

The J gene is TRBJ2-7, the V gene TRBV10-3; 10 bases map to TRBD1. This TCR was sampled from a person aged 18-60 years who received the Ad26.COV2.S COVID-19 vaccine or a placebo. The specimen was peripheral blood, collected in a trial of Ad26.COV2.S vaccine versus placebo. CDR3 nucleotides: TGTGCCATCAGGAAGGGGACAGGGGAAACCTACGAGCAGTACTTC. This translates into CAIRKGTGETYEQYF.